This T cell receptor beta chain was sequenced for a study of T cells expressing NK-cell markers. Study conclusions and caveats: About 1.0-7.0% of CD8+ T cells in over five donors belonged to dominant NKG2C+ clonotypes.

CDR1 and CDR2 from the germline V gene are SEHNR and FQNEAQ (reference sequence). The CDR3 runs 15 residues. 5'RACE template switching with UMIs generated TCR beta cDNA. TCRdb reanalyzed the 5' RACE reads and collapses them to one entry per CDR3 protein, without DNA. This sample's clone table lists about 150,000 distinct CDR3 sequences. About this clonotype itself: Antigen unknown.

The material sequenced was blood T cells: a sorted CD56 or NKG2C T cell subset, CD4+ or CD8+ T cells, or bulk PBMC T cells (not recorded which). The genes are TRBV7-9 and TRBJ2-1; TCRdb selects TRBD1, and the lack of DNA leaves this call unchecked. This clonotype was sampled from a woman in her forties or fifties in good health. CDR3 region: CASRPGTGEYNEQFF.